This T cell receptor (beta chain) was recorded in a study of tumor and adjacent non-tumor tissue in lung cancer. This sample's RNA came from whole unsorted tissue. The normal lung tissue was taken more than 3 cm from the tumor edge. Germline assignment: CDR1 DFQATT and CDR2 SNEGSKA (reference sequence). This CDR3 is 14 amino acids long. With 6 bases clipped from V and 8 bases from J, the junction kept 15 bases outside the gene matches. A modified ARM-PCR protocol with three rounds of nested PCR amplified TCRbeta. TCRdb fed the multiplex PCR reads into MiXCR, producing one record per CDR3 protein. The sample lists 100,000 or so distinct CDR3 sequences, more than 55% occurring once.

Sequenced input: distant non-tumor lung tissue. The receptor was isolated from a man aged 30-40 years with non-small cell lung cancer. V is TRBV20-1 and J is TRBJ1-1; 7 bases match TRBD1. CDR3 protein: CSARRQGSSTEAFF. The DNA for the CDR3 is TGCAGTGCACGTCGACAGGGCAGTAGTACCGAAGCTTTCTTT.